This is a list of T cell receptor beta chains from one sample in a study of cytomegalovirus exposure and HLA in healthy donors. Using immunoSEQ multiplex PCR, the repertoire was profiled, and TCRdb retains in-frame clones only, with some absent. The sample lists some 120,000 clones; about 85% were seen once. The material sequenced was PBMCs. All receptors come from a man aged 18 to 29 in good health and CMV-seropositive. Both conserved end residues are part of each CDR3. The D gene is left open where the match is weak. Size values are once, few and many counts, or a class for expanded clones, and some rows have none.

J: TRBJ2-1; V: TRBV6-5; size: NA; D: NA; DNA: TGTGCCAGCAGTTACTCACTAGACAATGAGCAGTTCTTC; CDR3: CASSYSLDNEQFF
J: TRBJ2-3; V: TRBV10-3; size: NA; D: NA; DNA: TGTGCCATCAGTGATCGGTCAAGGATTACCGGGGCAGATACGCAGTATTTT; CDR3: CAISDRSRITGADTQYF
J: TRBJ2-7; V: TRBV13; size: NA; D: TRBD2; DNA: TGTGCCAGCAGCCCCAAGCGTGGGACTAGCGGAACCTACGAGCAGTACTTC; CDR3: CASSPKRGTSGTYEQYF
J: TRBJ1-1; V: TRBV2; size: few; D: NA; DNA: TGTGCCAGCATCGTTCACAGGGCAGGTATAGAAGCTTTCTTT; CDR3: CASIVHRAGIEAFF
J: TRBJ2-5; V: TRBV9; size: NA; D: NA; DNA: TGTGCCAGCAGCGTAGCTGGTGCGGGGTTGGGCCAAAAGACCCAGTACTTC; CDR3: CASSVAGAGLGQKTQYF
J: TRBJ2-5; V: TRBV15; size: once; D: NA; DNA: TGTGCCGCCTTCTCTCCAGTCCTTACGGGAGAAGAGACCCAGTACTTC; CDR3: CAAFSPVLTGEETQYF
J: TRBJ1-1; V: TRBV30; size: once; D: NA; DNA: TGTGCCTGGAGTGTCCGGCAGGGGAAAGCTTTCTTT; CDR3: CAWSVRQGKAFF
J: TRBJ2-5; V: TRBV2; size: NA; D: NA; DNA: TGTGCCAGCAGTGAATATGTTGGTGGGCCGGGGGAGACCCAGTACTTC; CDR3: CASSEYVGGPGETQYF
J: TRBJ2-1; V: TRBV4-3; size: NA; D: NA; DNA: TGCGCCAGCAGCCAAGATTGGCGGGACCCCCGCCTTCGCTATGAGCAGTTCTTC; CDR3: CASSQDWRDPRLRYEQFF
J: TRBJ2-6; V: TRBV7-2; size: NA; D: TRBD1; DNA: TGTGCCAGCAGCCCTGCGGGACAGGCGTCCGGTGGGGCCAACGTCCTGACTTTC; CDR3: CASSPAGQASGGANVLTF
J: TRBJ2-7; V: TRBV5-6; size: once; D: TRBD1; DNA: TGTGCCAGCAGCCCGGGACAGGGAGGCTACGAGCAGTACTTC; CDR3: CASSPGQGGYEQYF
J: TRBJ2-2; V: TRBV6-4; size: few; D: TRBD2; DNA: TGTGCCAGCAGTGAGAGGCGGGAGGTCGGGGAGCTGTTTTTT; CDR3: CASSERREVGELFF
J: TRBJ1-2; V: TRBV10-3; size: once; D: NA; DNA: TGTGCCACTTCAACAGAGAACTATGGCTACACCTTC; CDR3: CATSTENYGYTF
J: TRBJ2-7; V: TRBV4-3; size: NA; D: NA; DNA: TGCGCCAGCAGCCAAGGAGGGCCAGGGGCGGACGAGCAGTACTTC; CDR3: CASSQGGPGADEQYF
J: TRBJ2-1; V: TRBV7-6; size: NA; D: NA; DNA: TGTGCCAGCAGCCTGGGCAAGGGGCGCGTAGAGCAGTTCTTC; CDR3: CASSLGKGRVEQFF
J: TRBJ2-1; V: TRBV27; size: NA; D: NA; DNA: TGTGCCAGCAGTTTCCAGGGAATCAGGGATGAGCAGTTCTTC; CDR3: CASSFQGIRDEQFF
J: TRBJ1-2; V: TRBV2; size: NA; D: NA; DNA: TGTGCCAGCAGTGTGGACAGAAATTATGGCTACACCTTC; CDR3: CASSVDRNYGYTF
J: TRBJ2-3; V: TRBV2; size: NA; D: NA; DNA: TGTGCCAGCTTCCGGGGTGCGGACAGCCGTAGCACAGATACGCAGTATTTT; CDR3: CASFRGADSRSTDTQYF
J: TRBJ1-3; V: TRBV15; size: NA; D: NA; DNA: TGTGCCACCAGCACTAAACAGAGTTTCTCTGGAAACACCATATATTTT; CDR3: CATSTKQSFSGNTIYF
J: TRBJ1-2; V: TRBV7-9; size: NA; D: NA; DNA: TGTGCCAGCAGCTTATCCGATGGCTACACCTTC; CDR3: CASSLSDGYTF
J: TRBJ2-7; V: TRBV9; size: NA; D: TRBD1; DNA: TGTGCCAGCAGCGCCCAGGGGGCGAGGAACGAGCAGTACTTC; CDR3: CASSAQGARNEQYF
J: TRBJ2-3; V: TRBV21-1; size: NA; D: NA; DNA: TGTGCCAGCAGCTACCTCCGGACAGGGGGTATGAGGGATACGCAGTATTTT; CDR3: CASSYLRTGGMRDTQYF
J: TRBJ1-1; V: TRBV19; size: once; D: NA; DNA: TGTGCCAGTAGTATAGATGGGCACTTCGGAGCTTTCTTT; CDR3: CASSIDGHFGAFF
J: TRBJ1-2; V: TRBV27; size: NA; D: TRBD1; DNA: TGTGCCAGCAGTGAGAGGCCGGGACAGGGTCATGGTGGCTACACCTTC; CDR3: CASSERPGQGHGGYTF
J: TRBJ2-1; V: TRBV7-6; size: NA; D: TRBD2; DNA: TGTGCCAGCAGCCCGGGGGGGTACAATGAGCAGTTCTTC; CDR3: CASSPGGYNEQFF
J: TRBJ1-2; V: TRBV21-1; size: NA; D: NA; DNA: TGTGCCAGCAGCCTCCGGCTTGAGGTGGGCACCTTC; CDR3: CASSLRLEVGTF
J: TRBJ1-2; V: TRBV29-1; size: NA; D: NA; DNA: TGCAGCGTGGGTAGGCCCTGGGCCACCTTC; CDR3: CSVGRPWATF
J: TRBJ1-1; V: TRBV20-1; size: NA; D: NA; DNA: TGCAGTGCTAGTTTCTCGACTGAAGCTTTCTTT; CDR3: CSASFSTEAFF
J: TRBJ2-7; V: TRBV5-6; size: NA; D: TRBD1; DNA: TGTGCCAGCGAAACAGGGGGGTCCTACGAGCAGTACTTC; CDR3: CASETGGSYEQYF